This T cell receptor (beta chain) was sequenced for a study of cytomegalovirus exposure and HLA in healthy donors. The PCR was carried out with 60 Vbeta primers and 13 Jbeta primers. Libraries were prepared by immunoSEQ multiplex PCR; TCRdb keeps only in-frame clonotypes and omits some of them. The data contain roughly 180,000 clones, less than 90% of them singletons. The CDR3 has 14 residues. CDR1 and CDR2 (germline): MNHEY, SVGAGI. V gave up 2 bases and J gave up 5 bases; unmatched junction bases: 5. On this clone itself: Its specificity is not known. The sample carries other DNA sequences with the same CDR3.

The study, taken as a whole, reports: A further, later analysis showed that HLA-associated TCR beta chains (compared with equally common others) were more clonally expanded.

Specimen: PBMCs. The rearrangement links TRBV6-5 to TRBJ2-7; 8 nucleotides match TRBD1. The clonotype originates from a woman aged 50 to 65 in good health and CMV-seropositive. CDR3 protein: CASSYIQGAHEQYF. CDR3 DNA: TGTGCCAGCAGTTACATTCAGGGGGCCCACGAGCAGTACTTC.